This TCR beta chain is from a study of T cells in Graves' hyperthyroidism and ophthalmopathy. Germline V gives CDR1 SGHVS, CDR2 FQNEAQ. The CDR3 spans 14 residues. V was trimmed by 5 bases and J by 1 base, leaving 11 bases between them. At least ten counts were recorded for this clonotype. RNA transcripts provided the source from which TCR beta CDR3 regions were amplified. With the HTBI primer set, the TCR CDR3 went through a first round of RT-PCR. TCRdb re-analysed the multiplex PCR reads in MiXCR, keeping a single row per CDR3 protein. The table lists about 300,000 distinct CDR3 sequences, around a fifth of them singletons, with roughly 39% in the top ten.

This TCR was recovered from a man aged 45-65 years with Graves' ophthalmopathy. Sequencing was carried out using blood. The rearrangement uses TRBV7-8 and TRBJ2-5, with D possibly matching TRBD2 (5 bases). CDR3 loop: CASSRSGSQETQYF. The CDR3 DNA sequence: TGTGCCAGCAGCCGCAGCGGCAGCCAAGAGACCCAGTACTTC.